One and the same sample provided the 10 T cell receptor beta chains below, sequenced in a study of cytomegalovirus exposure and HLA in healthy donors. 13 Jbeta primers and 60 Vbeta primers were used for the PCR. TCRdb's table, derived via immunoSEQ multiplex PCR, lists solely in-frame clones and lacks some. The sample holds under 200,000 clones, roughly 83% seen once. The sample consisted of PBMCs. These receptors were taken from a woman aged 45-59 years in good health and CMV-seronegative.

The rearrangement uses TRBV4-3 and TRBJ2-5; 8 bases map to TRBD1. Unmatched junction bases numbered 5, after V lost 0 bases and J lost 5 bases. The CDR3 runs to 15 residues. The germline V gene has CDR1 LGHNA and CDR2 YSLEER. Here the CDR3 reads CASSQDRGLGETQYF. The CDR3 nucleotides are TGCGCCAGCAGCCAAGACAGGGGGCTTGGGGAGACCCAGTACTTC.

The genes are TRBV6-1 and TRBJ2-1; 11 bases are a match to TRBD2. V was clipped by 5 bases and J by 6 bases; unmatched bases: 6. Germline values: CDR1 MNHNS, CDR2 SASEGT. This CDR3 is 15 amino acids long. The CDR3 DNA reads TGTGCCAGCAGTATGACTAGCGGGATCGGCAATGAGCAGTTCTTC. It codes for CASSMTSGIGNEQFF.

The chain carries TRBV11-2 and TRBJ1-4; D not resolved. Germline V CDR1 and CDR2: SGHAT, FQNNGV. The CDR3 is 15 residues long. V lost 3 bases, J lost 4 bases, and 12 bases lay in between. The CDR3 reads CASSFLPDFNEKLFF. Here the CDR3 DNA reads TGTGCCAGCAGCTTTTTACCAGACTTTAATGAAAAACTGTTTTTT.

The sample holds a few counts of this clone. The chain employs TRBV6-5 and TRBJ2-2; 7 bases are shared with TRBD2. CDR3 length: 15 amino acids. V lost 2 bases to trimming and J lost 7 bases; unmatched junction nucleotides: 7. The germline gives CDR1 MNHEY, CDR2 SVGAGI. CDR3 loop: CASSYRGGVGGELFF. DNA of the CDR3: TGTGCCAGCAGTTACCGGGGAGGGGTAGGCGGGGAGCTGTTTTTT.

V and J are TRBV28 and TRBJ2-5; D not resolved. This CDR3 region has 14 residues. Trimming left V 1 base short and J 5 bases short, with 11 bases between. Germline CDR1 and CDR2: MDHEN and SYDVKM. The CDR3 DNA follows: TGTGCCAGCAGTTTATATGGCCAGGCGGAGACCCAGTACTTC. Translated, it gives CASSLYGQAETQYF.

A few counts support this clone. CDR3 coding DNA: TGTGCCAGCAGGCCCGCCGGGACTAGCGGAAACGAGCAGTACTTC. Translation: CASRPAGTSGNEQYF. The rearrangement joins TRBV27 to TRBJ2-7; 11 bases agree with TRBD2. The germline V gene has CDR1 MNHEY and CDR2 SMNVEV (reference sequence). Trimming cost V 6 bases and J 5 bases; bases outside gene matches: 9. The CDR3 length is 15 residues.

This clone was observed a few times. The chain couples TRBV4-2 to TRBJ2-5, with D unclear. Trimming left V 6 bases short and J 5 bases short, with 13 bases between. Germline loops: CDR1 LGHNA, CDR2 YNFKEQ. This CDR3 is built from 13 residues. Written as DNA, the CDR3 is TGTGCCAGCAGAGCGTCCTCGTTGGAGACCCAGTACTTC. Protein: CASRASSLETQYF.

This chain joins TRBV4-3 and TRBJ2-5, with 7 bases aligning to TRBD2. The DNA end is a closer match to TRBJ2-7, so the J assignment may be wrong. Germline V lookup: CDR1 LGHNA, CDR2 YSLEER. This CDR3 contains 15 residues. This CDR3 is CASSQESAGIYEQYF. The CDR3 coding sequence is TGCGCCAGCAGCCAAGAATCAGCGGGGATCTACGAGCAGTACTTC.

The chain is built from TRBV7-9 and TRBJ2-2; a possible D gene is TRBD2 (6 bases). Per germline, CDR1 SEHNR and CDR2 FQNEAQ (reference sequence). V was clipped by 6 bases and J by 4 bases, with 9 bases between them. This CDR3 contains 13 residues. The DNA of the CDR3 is TGTGCCAGCAGAGAAGCGGGCACCGGGGAGCTGTTTTTT. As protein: CASREAGTGELFF.

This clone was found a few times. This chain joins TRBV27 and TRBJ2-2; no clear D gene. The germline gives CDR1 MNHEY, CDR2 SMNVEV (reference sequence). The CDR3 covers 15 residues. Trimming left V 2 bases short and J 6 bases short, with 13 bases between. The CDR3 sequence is CASSLGPLRPGELFF. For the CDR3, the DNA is TGTGCCAGCAGTTTAGGGCCCCTTCGTCCCGGGGAGCTGTTTTTT.